This T cell receptor (beta chain) was observed in a study of T-cell memory formation after mild COVID-19 (dated by TCRdb to about 2021). With regard to the full study: TCR sequence clusters from the two donors were largely donor specific. In a couple of donors, T-cell clones that expanded and contracted after mild COVID-19 were tracked by sequencing TCRalpha and TCRbeta repertoires over time. Two young, previously healthy adult volunteers made up the cohort, one male and one female. The study at large found these results: The detection of some responding clones in pre-infection memory suggests that pre-existing cross-reactive memory T cells joined the SARS-CoV-2 response. Contracting CD4+ clones were located mainly in the CM and EM memory subsets, whereas CD8+ clones were found to be enriched in EMRA. Clones that contracted from day 15 to 85 showed balanced CD4/CD8 phenotypes, whereas a second wave of clones that expanded from day 15 to 37 leaned towards CD4+. The study covered only two mild cases, and larger cohorts including severe cases with pre-infection samples were considered necessary. SARS-CoV-2 specificity of the second-wave clones peaking on day 37 was not confirmed.

These reads were obtained on an Illumina NovaSeq 6000. Using 5'RACE with constant-segment primers, TCRalpha and TCRbeta cDNA libraries were constructed, with sample barcodes and unique molecular identifiers added in the process. Trizol reagent was used to extract RNA from every sample. Amplification of the libraries took two PCR steps, and the second step added a second sample barcode plus Illumina TruSeq adapters. Sequencing of the libraries was done on an Illumina NovaSeq, producing 2 x 150 bp paired-end reads. On the authors' methods: The reads were demultiplexed and collapsed into UMI-guided consensus sequences using migec v1.2.7. Using mixcr v2.1.11, UMI consensuses were aligned to TRA and TRB V and J templates and then assembled into clonotypes. A clonotype was counted as expanded or contracted only when both edgeR and NoisET called the clonotype significant, with the noise models trained on biological replicates. For edgeR calls, a false discovery rate-adjusted p below 0.01 and a log2 fold-change threshold of 1 were applied. PCA with hierarchical clustering of max-normalized trajectories of the 1000 most abundant clonotypes was used as exploratory dynamics analysis. Separately sequenced CD4+ and CD8+ repertoires were used to assign the CD4 or CD8 phenotype of responding clones. Starting from the raw public reads, TCRdb applied fastp trimming at Q25, assembled clones with MiXCR and retained in-frame beta chains. For every CDR3 protein sequence, its rows merge into one entry that carries the most common genes and DNA. TCRdb assigned the V and J calls; the authors' analysis was not used. The sample has 150,000 to 200,000 distinct CDR3 sequences on record, more than 14% of them singletons. Together, the top ten hold approximately 14% of the sample.

Ficoll-Paque density gradient centrifugation was the method used to isolate PBMCs. The germline V and J ends show losses of 2 bases and 6 bases respectively, and no gene match explains 5 bases of the junction. CDR1 and CDR2 are read off the germline V gene (reference sequence) as SEHNR and FQNEAQ. The CDR3 sequence holds 15 residues, the cysteine and phenylalanine included. Left in the record is the CDR3 DNA by itself, 45 bases read in frame from the first base. Comments on this clonotype: The antigen it recognizes is unknown. Qualities for individual bases were not recorded, and no much larger clone is one base off.

This receptor was identified in an adult woman who had mild COVID-19 (a few samples of this study predate the infection). The sample titles of this study are shuffled in the database, so cell type and time point are left out; the donor was told from shared clones. The sequenced material came from PBMCs or a T cell subset sorted from them (not recorded which). The receptor chain draws on TRBV7-9 and TRBJ2-1; 9 bases in the junction line up with TRBD2. The nucleotide sequence is given as TGTGCCAGCAGCTTAATGGCGGGGGGGAGCAATGAGCAGTTCTTC. Protein translation: CASSLMAGGSNEQFF.